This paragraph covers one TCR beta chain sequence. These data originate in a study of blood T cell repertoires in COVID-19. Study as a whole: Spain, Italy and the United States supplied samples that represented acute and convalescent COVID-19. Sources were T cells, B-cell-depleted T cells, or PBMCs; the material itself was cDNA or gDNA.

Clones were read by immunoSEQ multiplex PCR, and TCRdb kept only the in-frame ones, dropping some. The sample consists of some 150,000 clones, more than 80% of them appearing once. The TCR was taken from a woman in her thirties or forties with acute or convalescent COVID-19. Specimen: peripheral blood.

The DNA of the CDR3 is TGTGCCAGCAGCCCACTAGCGGGTCTGGGGCAAGAGACCCAGTACTTC. Its translation is CASSPLAGLGQETQYF. The V call is TRBV27, the J call TRBJ2-5, with 9 bases that match TRBD2. CDR1 and CDR2 (germline): MNHEY, SMNVEV (reference sequence). Trimming at V came to 6 bases and at J to 2 bases, leaving 10 bases not matched to a gene. The CDR3 extends over 16 amino acids.